These 26 T cell receptor beta chains were sequenced from one sample in a study of T cells in Graves' hyperthyroidism and ophthalmopathy. Amplification of TCR beta CDR3 regions was performed using RNA transcripts as template. Initially, a first-round RT-PCR of the TCR CDR3 employed the HTBI primer set. One entry per CDR3 protein, called by TCRdb with MiXCR from the multiplex PCR reads. The table includes hundreds of thousands of distinct CDR3 sequences, approximately 15% detected once. Sequenced sample: blood. These receptors all come from a middle-aged woman with Graves' ophthalmopathy.

The V and J genes are TRBV20-1 and TRBJ1-1; 11 bases match TRBD1. Losses at the gene ends were 0 bases for V and 5 bases for J; bases not matched to a gene: 5. This CDR3 region has 15 residues. The germline gives CDR1 DFQATT, CDR2 SNEGSKA (reference sequence). CDR3 DNA: TGCAGTGCTAGAGACCGGGACAGGGGGGTGACTGAAGCTTTCTTT. It codes for CSARDRDRGVTEAFF.

The rearrangement joins TRBV6-5 to TRBJ2-7; TRBD1 matches at 10 bases. J was trimmed by 5 bases and V by 2 bases; bases with no gene match: 6. This CDR3 has 15 residues. Germline loops: CDR1 MNHEY, CDR2 SVGAGI. CDR3 sequence: CASSYGDRGLNEQYF. The CDR3 nucleotides are TGTGCCAGCAGTTACGGAGACAGGGGGCTCAACGAGCAGTACTTC.

This clonotype was counted many times. Possible read error: a much larger clone is one base away. The chain uses TRBV24-1 and TRBJ2-7; D remains unclear. The CDR3 consists of 13 residues. Germline CDR1 reads KGHDR; CDR2 reads SFDVKD. In DNA, the CDR3 is TGTGCCACCAGTGATTTGAATCGGCTCGAGCGGTACTTC. Amino acid sequence: CATSDLNRLERYF.

The chain recombines TRBV25-1 with TRBJ1-2; D not resolved. Trimming shortened V by 4 bases and J by 1 base, and 10 bases separated the two germline ends. The CDR3 spans 14 residues. Germline CDR1 MGHDK, CDR2 SYGVNS. The CDR3 nucleotides read TGTGCCAGCAGTGTACCAGGCCTTAACTATGGCTACACCTTC. Its protein is CASSVPGLNYGYTF.

The chain's CDR3 is CASSFGGQQGLTYGYTF. For the CDR3, the DNA is TGTGCCAGCAGTTTCGGGGGTCAACAGGGGTTAACATATGGCTACACCTTC. The gene calls are TRBV27 and TRBJ1-2, with 7 bases aligning to TRBD1. CDR1 and CDR2 from the germline V gene are MNHEY and SMNVEV (reference sequence). This CDR3 comprises 17 residues. V was clipped by 3 bases and J by 5 bases; unmatched bases: 15.

This clonotype was observed many times. This sequence joins TRBV20-1 and TRBJ2-5; 11 nucleotides align to TRBD1. CDR3 length equals 15 residues. Germline CDR1 and CDR2: DFQATT and SNEGSKA (reference sequence). Germline trimming cut 6 bases from V and 1 base from J; bases unmatched to any gene: 7. In DNA, the CDR3 is TGCAGTGCACATCGGACAGGGGGCGTCCAAGAGACCCAGTACTTC. Encoded protein: CSAHRTGGVQETQYF.

The J gene is TRBJ1-1, the V gene TRBV20-1; no firm D call. V gave up 0 bases and J gave up 1 base, with 12 bases separating them. Germline V gene sequence: CDR1 DFQATT, CDR2 SNEGSKA (reference sequence). The CDR3 covers 15 residues. CDR3 sequence (DNA): TGCAGTGCTAGAGATCTAGGACCCGCGAACACTGAAGCTTTCTTT. This encodes CSARDLGPANTEAFF.

V and J are TRBV2 and TRBJ1-1; D is ambiguous. CDR3 length: 11 amino acids. The ends were cut back, 10 bases at V and 4 bases at J, with 10 bases in the middle. Looked up from germline, CDR1 is SNHLY and CDR2 is FYNNEI. This chain's CDR3 is CAKVSGTEAFF. CDR3 in DNA: TGTGCCAAAGTTTCGGGCACTGAAGCTTTCTTT.

This clonotype has at least ten counts. This chain links TRBV7-3 with TRBJ2-5, with TRBD2 identical over 8 bases. With 5 bases clipped from V and 5 bases from J, the junction kept 10 bases outside the gene matches. Germline V lookup: CDR1 SGHTA, CDR2 FQGTGA. The CDR3 covers 15 residues. The CDR3 loop reads CASSPQGLAGETQYF. The CDR3 DNA is TGTGCCAGCAGCCCTCAAGGACTAGCAGGCGAGACCCAGTACTTC.

A few counts support this clonotype. One end of the junction is discordant with germline, which a read error may explain. CDR3: CASSLRQTYERYF. The DNA for the CDR3 is TGTGCCAGCAGTTTGAGGCAGACCTACGAGCGGTACTTC. The rearrangement uses TRBV12-3 or TRBV12-4 and TRBJ2-7; D gene uncertain. The CDR3 has 13 residues.

The sample holds many counts of this clonotype. The chain joins TRBV5-1 to TRBJ1-2; possible D gene TRBD1, 5 bases. V dropped 3 bases and J dropped 2 bases, with 8 bases sitting between them. The CDR3 contains 13 residues. Germline assignment: CDR1 SGHRS and CDR2 YFSETQ. The CDR3 bases are TGCGCCAGCAGCTCGACAGAGAACTATGGCTACACCTTC. Translating it yields CASSSTENYGYTF.

This clonotype was counted at least ten times. This chain's CDR3 is CATSRETGGEETQYF. For the CDR3, the DNA is TGTGCCACCAGCAGAGAGACGGGAGGGGAGGAGACCCAGTACTTC. The chain carries TRBV15 and TRBJ2-5; 8 nucleotides agree with TRBD2. Germline lookup yields CDR1 LNHNV and CDR2 YYDKDF (reference sequence). V lost 0 bases and J lost 5; bases outside the gene matches: 5. The CDR3 is 15 amino acids.

This clonotype was seen only a few times. The chain carries TRBV2 and TRBJ1-2; 9 nucleotides line up with TRBD1. V was clipped by 6 bases and J by 6 bases; unmatched bases: 11. Per germline, CDR1 SNHLY and CDR2 FYNNEI. The CDR3 length is 15 residues. CDR3 amino acids: CASRLPGQGKNGYTF. The CDR3 DNA is TGTGCCAGCAGACTACCGGGACAGGGAAAAAATGGCTACACCTTC.

This clonotype was recorded at least ten times. The rearrangement links TRBV20-1 to TRBJ2-5; 10 bases are a match to TRBD2. Trimming at V came to 5 bases and at J to 1 base, leaving 1 base not matched to a gene. CDR1 and CDR2 from the germline V gene are DFQATT and SNEGSKA (reference sequence). The CDR3 totals 13 residues. The CDR3 region has the DNA TGCAGTGCTTGGACTAGCGGCCAAGAGACCCAGTACTTC. Its protein is CSAWTSGQETQYF.

J is TRBJ1-1 and V is TRBV29-1; tentatively, D is TRBD1 (5 bases). V lost 5 bases and J 1 base, leaving 14 bases between the germline ends. The germline V gene has CDR1 SQVTM and CDR2 ANQGSEA. The CDR3 covers 14 residues. The CDR3 DNA is TGCAGCGTTAAGTGGGGGAGGGCGAACACTGAAGCTTTCTTT. As protein: CSVKWGRANTEAFF.

This clonotype was seen ten or more times. The J gene is TRBJ2-5, the V gene TRBV30; 7 positions match TRBD1. V was pared by 6 bases and J by 4 bases, with 2 bases of the junction left unmatched. The CDR3 length is 11 residues. Germline assignment: CDR1 GTSNPN and CDR2 SVGIG (reference sequence). DNA for the CDR3: TGTGCCTGCTCAGGGGGAGAGACCCAGTACTTC. Translation: CACSGGETQYF.

This clonotype was recorded at least ten times. The J gene is TRBJ1-1, the V gene TRBV11-2, with 7 bases that match TRBD1. CDR3 length: 19 residues. The trim removed 7 bases at V and 2 bases at J, leaving 22 bases unmatched. The germline CDR1 and CDR2 sequences are SGHAT and FQNNGV. The CDR3 loop reads CASTAFTTGRLGANTEAFF. Written as DNA, the CDR3 is TGTGCCAGCACCGCATTCACGACAGGGAGGTTGGGTGCTAACACTGAAGCTTTCTTT.

There are many counts of this clonotype. The gene calls are TRBV19 and TRBJ2-5; the match to TRBD1 covers 10 bases. Trimming removed 5 bases from V and 3 bases from J; junction bases left unmatched: 3. The CDR3 covers 14 residues. Germline-derived CDR1 and CDR2 are LNHDA and SQIVND (reference sequence). The CDR3 reads CASSLTGGEETQYF. CDR3 nucleotides: TGTGCCAGTAGTTTGACAGGGGGCGAAGAGACCCAGTACTTC.

This clonotype was detected ten times or more. CDR3 in DNA: TGTGCCAGCAGTCCAATCCCGGGACAGGGATCATCCTACGAGCAGTACTTC. As protein: CASSPIPGQGSSYEQYF. This chain connects TRBV6-2 or TRBV6-3 to TRBJ2-7; 9 nucleotides agree with TRBD1. V lost 5 bases and J lost 1; bases outside the gene matches: 12. Germline V gene lookup returns CDR1 MNHEY and CDR2 SVGEGT. This CDR3 has 17 amino acids.

This clonotype was counted ten times or more. This chain uses TRBV6-5 with TRBJ1-1; the D gene is possibly TRBD1 (5 bases). This CDR3 has 14 amino acids. Germline lookup yields CDR1 MNHEY and CDR2 SVGAGI. V was cut by 2 bases and J by 4 bases, with 11 bases left in between. The CDR3 region has the DNA TGTGCCAGCAGTTACGCCGGGGCTTTCACTGAAGCTTTCTTT. The encoded protein is CASSYAGAFTEAFF.

This clonotype was seen ten or more times. The chain links TRBV6-1 to TRBJ2-7, with a possible D match to TRBD2 (6 bases). Germline values: CDR1 MNHNS, CDR2 SASEGT. The V and J ends lost 5 bases and 0 bases respectively, with 11 bases between them. The CDR3 runs 14 residues. In nucleotides, the CDR3 is TGTGCCAGCAGTCGGGGACTTTTCTCCTACGAGCAGTACTTC. This translates into CASSRGLFSYEQYF.

This clonotype has at least ten counts. The chain joins TRBV6-2 or TRBV6-3 to TRBJ2-2; no reliable D call. Trimming removed 2 bases from V and 1 base from J, with 14 bases in between. The CDR3 spans 17 residues. CDR1 is MNHEY and CDR2 is SVGEGT in the germline V gene. The CDR3: CASSYPGSLKNTGELFF. CDR3 bases: TGTGCCAGCAGTTACCCTGGCAGCTTGAAGAACACCGGGGAGCTGTTTTTT.

There are a few counts of this clonotype. This chain connects TRBV5-4 to TRBJ1-2; weak D call: TRBD1 (6 bases). V was trimmed by 4 bases and J by 7 bases, leaving 14 bases between them. CDR3 size: 13 residues. The germline CDR1 and CDR2 sequences are SGHNT and YYREEE (reference sequence). The CDR3 spells CASSGGILGGYTF. CDR3 bases: TGTGCCAGCAGCGGGGGCATATTGGGTGGCTACACCTTC.

Ten or more counts support this clonotype. The chain carries TRBV28 and TRBJ1-2; weak D call: TRBD1 (5 bases). CDR1 is MDHEN, CDR2 SYDVKM, per germline. With 5 bases removed from V and 4 bases from J, the gap between germline ends came to 11 bases. This CDR3 has 13 residues. The CDR3 bases are TGTGCCAGCAGTCCCCGGGGGATCTATGGCTACACCTTC. Protein: CASSPRGIYGYTF.

This clonotype showed up many times. V gene TRBV29-1 combines with J gene TRBJ2-2; no definite D call. CDR3 length equals 12 residues. V was cut by 5 bases and J by 3 bases, with 7 bases left in between. CDR1 is SQVTM and CDR2 is ANQGSEA in the germline V gene. CDR3 coding DNA: TGCAGCGTTTATCTGGACACCGGGGAGCTGTTTTTT. Protein product: CSVYLDTGELFF.

This clonotype was recorded a few times. This chain joins TRBV7-3 and TRBJ2-2; D may match TRBD1 or TRBD2 (5 bases each). The CDR3 covers 14 residues. V lost 0 bases and J lost 6, with 8 bases in between. The germline CDR1 and CDR2 sequences are SGHTA and FQGTGA. The CDR3 is CASSLTRDPGELFF. The CDR3 region has the DNA TGTGCCAGCAGCTTAACGAGGGACCCCGGGGAGCTGTTTTTT. Full variable domain (outside the CDR3, taken from reference TRBV7-3 and TRBJ2-2): GAGVSQTPSNKVTEKGKYVELRCDPISGHTALYWYRQSLGQGPEFLIYFQGTGAADDSGLPNDRFFAVRPEGSVSTLKIQRTERGDSAVYLCASSLTRDPGELFFGEGSRLTVL.